What follows are 11 T cell receptor beta chains derived from one specimen sequenced in a study of memory CD4+ T cells and cytomegalovirus serostatus. The sort gate was single viable CD3+CD4+CD8-CD45RO+ cells for memory CD4+ T cells. Sequencing used immunoSEQ multiplex PCR; TCRdb keeps in-frame clones, though not all of them. The table has 50,000 to 70,000 clones, 70% to 80% seen once. The material sequenced was memory CD4+ T cells from blood. The receptors originated from an adult in good health and CMV-seropositive.

This clone has just a few counts. CDR3 nucleotides: TGTGCCAGCAGTTTCCCTACGGCAGGGAACACTGAAGCTTTCTTT. Amino acid sequence: CASSFPTAGNTEAFF. This chain links TRBV6-5 with TRBJ1-1; D gene unclear. Trimming pared 4 bases from V and 1 base from J, leaving 13 bases between. The CDR3 extends over 15 amino acids. Per germline, CDR1 MNHEY and CDR2 SVGAGI.

The chain joins TRBV30 to TRBJ1-1, with D uncertain. Looked up from germline, CDR1 is GTSNPN and CDR2 is SVGIG (reference sequence). With 2 bases removed from V and 11 bases from J, the gap between germline ends came to 12 bases. The CDR3 length is 11 residues. In DNA, the CDR3 is TGTGCCTGGAGTACCAACGTCCGGGCTTTCTTT. Amino acid sequence: CAWSTNVRAFF.

The chain uses TRBV5-4 and TRBJ2-7, with D unclear. The CDR3 is made up of 14 amino acids. The germline gives CDR1 SGHNT, CDR2 YYREEE (reference sequence). V shed 1 base and J shed 3 bases, with 11 bases lying between them. The CDR3 nucleotides are TGTGCCAGCAGCTTGATCCAGGATAACTACGAGCAGTACTTC. Translation gives CASSLIQDNYEQYF.

The rearrangement uses TRBV20-1 and TRBJ1-2; D is unclear. The CDR3 has 11 residues. V lost 5 bases and J lost 8, with 12 bases in between. From germline, CDR1 is DFQATT and CDR2 SNEGSKA (reference sequence). In nucleotides, the CDR3 is TGCAGTGCTTTCAAGTCCGGCGGCTACACCTTC. It codes for CSAFKSGGYTF.

The chain is built from TRBV2 and TRBJ1-2; D uncertain. The CDR3 length is 13 residues. Trimming took 8 bases from V and 4 from J, leaving 14 bases between them. Germline values: CDR1 SNHLY, CDR2 FYNNEI. The CDR3 is CASRGGIFYGYTF. CDR3 in DNA: TGTGCCAGCCGTGGAGGCATATTCTATGGCTACACCTTC. Together with reference TRBV2 and TRBJ1-2, the CDR3 gives the full variable domain: EPEVTQTPSHQVTQMGQEVILRCVPISNHLYFYWYRQILGQKVEFLVSFYNNEISEKSEIFDDQFSVERPDGSNFTLKIRSTKLEDSAMYFCASRGGIFYGYTFGSGTRLTVV.

J is TRBJ1-1 and V is TRBV29-1, with TRBD1 identical over 7 bases. Germline CDR1 reads SQVTM; CDR2 reads ANQGSEA. Unmatched junction bases numbered 4, after V lost 7 bases and J lost 5 bases. CDR3 length equals 11 residues. The CDR3 DNA sequence: TGCAGCGACGTACAGGGGACTGAAGCTTTCTTT. Translating gives CSDVQGTEAFF.

This chain links TRBV7-9 with TRBJ2-3; D gene uncertain. With 8 bases removed from V and 2 bases from J, the gap between germline ends came to 14 bases. The CDR3 is made up of 14 amino acids. The V gene's germline CDR1 is SEHNR and CDR2 FQNEAQ (reference sequence). In DNA form, the CDR3 reads TGTGCCAGCGGCGCCGGAGTGATCACAGATACGCAGTATTTT. It encodes CASGAGVITDTQYF.

The chain carries TRBV5-6 and TRBJ2-1; TRBD2 matches 7 bases. Germline CDR1 and CDR2: SGHDT and YYEEEE. CDR3 length: 17 amino acids. The junction had 11 bases not matched to a gene; V was cut back by 4 bases and J by 1 base. CDR3 protein: CASSTRLAPRSYNEQFF. The CDR3 bases are TGTGCCAGCAGCACGAGACTAGCTCCACGATCCTACAATGAGCAGTTCTTC.

The chain couples TRBV7-8 to TRBJ2-2, with 10 bases that match TRBD2. This CDR3 is 16 amino acids long. The V gene's germline CDR1 is SGHVS and CDR2 FQNEAQ. Losses at the gene ends were 6 bases for V and 2 bases for J; bases not matched to a gene: 6. The CDR3 sequence: CASRYGLAVNTGELFF. In DNA, the CDR3 is TGTGCCAGCAGATACGGACTAGCGGTCAACACCGGGGAGCTGTTTTTT.

The V call is TRBV28, the J call TRBJ1-2; the D is unclear. CDR1 is MDHEN and CDR2 is SYDVKM in the germline V gene. V was clipped by 5 bases and J by 1 base, with 8 bases between them. This CDR3 is built from 13 residues. The CDR3 DNA reads TGTGCCAGCAGTCTCGGATATAACTATGGCTACACCTTC. Protein product: CASSLGYNYGYTF.

This chain links TRBV18 with TRBJ1-1; no reliable D call. Germline V gene sequence: CDR1 KGHSH, CDR2 LQKENI. V was pared by 3 bases and J by 5 bases, with 16 bases between. This CDR3 contains 15 residues. CDR3 in amino acids: CASSPEPDLVTEAFF. The CDR3 DNA is TGTGCCAGCTCACCCGAGCCGGACCTCGTGACTGAAGCTTTCTTT.